What follows is one T cell receptor (beta chain) and its context. The data originate from a study of blood T cell repertoires in COVID-19. Looking at the study overall: COVID-19 samples collected from the United States, Italy and Spain covered acute and convalescent phases. The analysed material was cDNA or gDNA that came from T cells, B-cell-depleted T cells, or PBMCs.

Some clones are missing from TCRdb's copy, which holds only in-frame ones; the method was immunoSEQ multiplex PCR. The sample records 250,000 to 300,000 clones, 89% being singletons. CDR3 length: 15 residues. CDR1 is SGDLS, CDR2 YYNGEE, per germline. V lost 4 bases and J lost 8, with 19 bases in between. The chain has TRBV9 and TRBJ2-1, with D maybe TRBD2 (6 bases). Sequenced sample: peripheral blood. The source of this sequence is a man in his fifties with acute or convalescent COVID-19. The DNA for the CDR3 is TGTGCCAGCAGCCCAAGCGGGTCCAGTCTGGATGAGCAGTTCTTC. Residues: CASSPSGSSLDEQFF. Full variable domain (remainder filled in from reference TRBV9 and TRBJ2-1): DSGVTQTPKHLITATGQRVTLRCSPRSGDLSVYWYQQSLDQGLQFLIQYYNGEERAKGNILERFSAQQFPDLHSELNLSSLELGDSALYFCASSPSGSSLDEQFFGPGTRLTVL.